This TCR beta chain stems from a study of T cell responses to AZD1222 COVID-19 vaccine. Study conclusions and caveats: At 160-218 and 743-854, vaccine-associated CD4 TCRs were dominant, and they spanned spike. Donors were largely white British and mainly female; clonal diversity was possibly underestimated. Repertoire sampling was restricted to post-peak T cell response timepoints.

Generated by immunoSEQ multiplex PCR, the TCRdb table keeps only in-frame clones and is missing some. The sample lists 140,000 or so clones, 85% to 90% occurring once. Turning to this clone: The antigen is not known.

V lost 0 bases and J lost 7, with 13 bases in between. CDR3 length: 14 amino acids. The V gene's germline CDR1 is LGHDT and CDR2 YNNKEL (reference sequence). Second doses were pooled across both intervals (about 4 or about 12 weeks). The rearrangement links TRBV3-1 (or the pseudogene TRBV3-2) to TRBJ2-7; D remains ambiguous. This material consisted of peripheral blood, taken 28 days after the second AZD1222 dose. The TCR sequence derives from an adult who received the AZD1222 COVID-19 vaccine. CDR3 nucleotides: TGTGCCAGCAGCCAAGATATAGGGTCAAGGGAGCAGTACTTC. Translating gives CASSQDIGSREQYF.